This TCR beta chain was captured in a study of T cells in women clearing cervical HPV infection. Study-wide context: Only a few women had HLA typing results available.

Germline CDR1 reads SGHKS; CDR2 reads YYEKEE (reference sequence). V gave up 4 bases and J gave up 8 bases; unmatched junction bases: 6. The CDR3 runs 14 residues. Assay: immunoSEQ multiplex PCR; the TCRdb copy retains only in-frame clones and omits some. This specimen shows about 17,000 clones; the ten leading clones hold around 11%. A word on this clone: The sequenced fragment ends 3 residues before the CDR3 boundary, so the rest is inferred from the germline J gene.

The chain carries TRBV5-5 and TRBJ1-4, with 9 nucleotides matching TRBD1. This TCR derives from a woman between 18 and 69 years old with a cervical HPV16 infection that either progressed to CIN3+ or cleared (not recorded which). The sample consisted of blood buffy coat. The CDR3 sequence: CASSPDRGREKLFF. Incomplete CDR3 DNA: TGTGCCAGCAGCCCGGACAGGGGACGAGAAAAA.